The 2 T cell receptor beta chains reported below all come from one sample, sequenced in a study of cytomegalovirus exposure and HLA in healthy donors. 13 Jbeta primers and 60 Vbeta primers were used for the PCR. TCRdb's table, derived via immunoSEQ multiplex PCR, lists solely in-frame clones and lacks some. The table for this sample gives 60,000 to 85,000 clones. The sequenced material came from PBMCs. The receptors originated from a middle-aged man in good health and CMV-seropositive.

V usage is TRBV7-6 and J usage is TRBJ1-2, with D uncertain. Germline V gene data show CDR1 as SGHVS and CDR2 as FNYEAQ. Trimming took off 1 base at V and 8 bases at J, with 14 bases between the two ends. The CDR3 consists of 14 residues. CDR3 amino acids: CASSLGGPLGGYTF. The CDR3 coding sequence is TGTGCCAGCAGCTTAGGTGGGCCCCTGGGCGGCTACACCTTC.

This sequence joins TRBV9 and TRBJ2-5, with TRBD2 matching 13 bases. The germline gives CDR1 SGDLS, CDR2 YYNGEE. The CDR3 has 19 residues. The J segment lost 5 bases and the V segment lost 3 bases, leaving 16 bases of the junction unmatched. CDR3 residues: CASSATSGTSGERGETQYF. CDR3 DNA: TGTGCCAGCAGCGCAACTTCCGGGACTAGCGGGGAAAGGGGGGAGACCCAGTACTTC.